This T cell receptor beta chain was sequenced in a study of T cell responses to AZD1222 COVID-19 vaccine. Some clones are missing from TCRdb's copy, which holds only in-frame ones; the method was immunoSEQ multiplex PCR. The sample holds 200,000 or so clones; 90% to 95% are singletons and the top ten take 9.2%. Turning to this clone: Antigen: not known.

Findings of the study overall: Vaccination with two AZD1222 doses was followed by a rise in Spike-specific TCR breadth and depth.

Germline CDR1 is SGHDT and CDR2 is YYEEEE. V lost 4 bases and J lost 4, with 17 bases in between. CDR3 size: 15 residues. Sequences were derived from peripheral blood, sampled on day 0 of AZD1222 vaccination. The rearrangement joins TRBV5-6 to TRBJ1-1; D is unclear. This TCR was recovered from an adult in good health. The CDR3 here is CASSLDPRGGTEAFF. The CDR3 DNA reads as TGTGCCAGCAGCCTGGACCCTCGGGGTGGCACTGAAGCTTTCTTT.